Shown below are 13 T cell receptor beta chains from a single sample sequenced in a study of T-cell reconstitution after alpha-beta-depleted transplantation in children. Unique molecular identifiers were incorporated when the TCRbeta library was constructed. In TCRdb, the PCR reads were re-called with MiXCR into one record per CDR3 protein. The table includes 800,000 to 1,000,000 distinct CDR3 sequences, about 31% detected once. The sequenced sample was PBMCs, mostly from graft donor cells, obtained 360 days after TCRalphabeta/CD19-depleted stem cell transplant. These receptors all come from a boy less than two years old who had a stem cell transplant for SCID, so the T cells may come from the graft donor.

The chain joins TRBV6-2 or TRBV6-3 to TRBJ1-2; D ambiguous. Trimming removed 4 bases at V and 0 bases at J, with 15 bases between. The V gene's germline CDR1 is MNHEY and CDR2 SVGEGT. The CDR3 has 16 residues. The CDR3 DNA reads as TGTGCCAGCAGTTCCCCGACCAGAGGGACTAACTATGGCTACACCTTC. This translates into CASSSPTRGTNYGYTF.

This clonotype was seen a handful of times. The CDR3 is CAISRVPYVVGGGETQYF. CDR3 in DNA: TGTGCCATCAGCCGGGTTCCTTATGTTGTAGGAGGAGGAGAGACCCAGTACTTC. This chain joins TRBV10-3 and TRBJ2-5; maybe TRBD2 (5 bases). V was pared by 6 bases and J by 4 bases, with 27 bases between. Germline CDR1 ENHRY, CDR2 SYGVKD. The CDR3 extends over 18 amino acids.

The V call is TRBV5-1, the J call TRBJ1-1, with a weak D call TRBD1 (6 bases). Germline loops: CDR1 SGHRS, CDR2 YFSETQ. The V end was cut by 4 bases, the J end by 6 bases, with 22 bases between. The CDR3 has 16 residues. The CDR3 region is CASSAGAGRWGPEAFF. The CDR3 coding sequence is TGCGCCAGCAGCGCGGGGGCCGGACGGTGGGGCCCTGAAGCTTTCTTT.

This rearrangement joins TRBV9 to TRBJ2-2; tentative D call: TRBD1 (6 bases). V lost 2 bases, J lost 4 bases, and 15 bases lay in between. The CDR3 is 16 residues long. Germline-derived CDR1 and CDR2 are SGDLS and YYNGEE. Written as DNA, the CDR3 is TGTGCCAGCAGCGTGGTCGGACAGTATCCCACCGGGGAGCTGTTTTTT. This encodes CASSVVGQYPTGELFF.

This clonotype has only a few counts. The chain joins TRBV5-6 to TRBJ1-6; D is unclear. Trimming took off 7 bases at V and 7 bases at J, with 12 bases between the two ends. Germline CDR1 and CDR2: SGHDT and YYEEEE. The CDR3 totals 13 residues. The CDR3 protein is CASHRRRNSPLHF. CDR3 sequence (DNA): TGTGCCAGCCACCGAAGGAGGAATTCACCCCTCCACTTT. The whole variable domain, filled in from reference TRBV5-6 and TRBJ1-6, reads DAGVTQSPTHLIKTRGQQVTLRCSPKSGHDTVSWYQQALGQGPQFIFQYYEEEERQRGNFPDRFSGHQFPNYSSELNVNALLLGDSALYLCASHRRRNSPLHFGNGTRLTVT.

This chain links TRBV13 with TRBJ1-6; D is undetermined. Germline V lookup: CDR1 PRHDT, CDR2 FYEKMQ (reference sequence). This CDR3 contains 15 residues. V was clipped by 2 bases and J by 7 bases, with 12 bases between them. The CDR3 spells CASSLNGVGNSPLHF. CDR3 coding DNA: TGTGCCAGCAGCTTAAACGGGGTGGGGAATTCACCCCTCCACTTT.

The chain uses TRBV15 and TRBJ1-2, with TRBD1 as a possible D gene (6 bases). Looked up from germline, CDR1 is LNHNV and CDR2 is YYDKDF (reference sequence). This CDR3 spans 17 amino acids. The germline V and J ends were trimmed by 0 bases and 5 bases, with 19 bases remaining between them. CDR3 in DNA: TGTGCCACCAGCAGAGAAGAGGGGGGGGTCAAGAGATATGGCTACACCTTC. It encodes CATSREEGGVKRYGYTF. Supplemented by reference TRBV15 and TRBJ1-2, the full variable domain reads DAMVIQNPRYQVTQFGKPVTLSCSQTLNHNVMYWYQQKSSQAPKLLFHYYDKDFNNEADTPDNFQSRRPNTSFCFLDIRSPGLGDTAMYLCATSREEGGVKRYGYTFGSGTRLTVV.

The genes are TRBV7-3 and TRBJ2-1, with a tentative D call TRBD1 (6 bases). CDR3 length: 15 residues. CDR1 is SGHTA, CDR2 FQGTGA, per germline. V lost 1 base and J lost 8, with 15 bases in between. The CDR3 spells CASSLRRAGDDEQFF. Written as DNA, the CDR3 is TGTGCCAGCAGCTTAAGACGGGCAGGGGACGATGAGCAGTTCTTC.

V gene TRBV10-2 combines with J gene TRBJ2-7; possibly TRBD2 for D (5 bases). Trimming removed 2 bases from V and 2 bases from J, with 13 bases in between. The CDR3 runs to 15 residues. Per the germline V gene, CDR1 is WSHSY and CDR2 is SAAADI. CDR3 in amino acids: CASSEGQVGTYEQYF. CDR3 DNA: TGCGCCAGCAGTGAGGGTCAGGTCGGGACCTACGAGCAGTACTTC.

The CDR3 sequence: CAWSSAYEQYF. The DNA of the CDR3 is TGTGCCTGGAGTTCAGCCTACGAGCAGTACTTC. The J gene is TRBJ2-7, the V gene TRBV30; D call uncertain. V was clipped by 2 bases and J by 2 bases, with 4 bases between them. Germline CDR1 GTSNPN, CDR2 SVGIG (reference sequence). This CDR3 contains 11 residues.

The chain uses TRBV20-1 and TRBJ2-7, with TRBD1 matching over 8 bases. The junction had 8 bases not matched to a gene; V was cut back by 5 bases and J by 5 bases. This CDR3 has 13 residues. Germline loops: CDR1 DFQATT, CDR2 SNEGSKA (reference sequence). CDR3 in DNA: TGCAGTGCTCCCCGGACAGGGAGCCACGAGCAGTACTTC. Its translation is CSAPRTGSHEQYF.

V gene TRBV7-7 combines with J gene TRBJ2-7, with a tentative D call TRBD2 (5 bases). CDR3 length: 18 amino acids. Trimming stripped 5 bases from V and 4 bases from J, with 27 bases between. Germline values: CDR1 SSHAT, CDR2 FNYEAQ (reference sequence). The CDR3 DNA sequence: TGTGCCAGCAGCATTTACGGGGTATTTGAACCGGGGTTATACGAGCAGTACTTC. Translation: CASSIYGVFEPGLYEQYF.

This clonotype was counted a few times. CDR3 in amino acids: CASSLTASYYNEQFF. The CDR3 region has the DNA TGCGCCAGCAGCTTGACAGCTTCTTATTACAATGAGCAGTTCTTC. V is TRBV5-1 and J is TRBJ2-1, with D uncertain. Germline V gene data show CDR1 as SGHRS and CDR2 as YFSETQ. The CDR3 runs 15 residues. V was shortened by 1 base and J by 4 bases, with 12 bases between the two germline ends. The whole variable domain, filled in from reference TRBV5-1 and TRBJ2-1, reads KAGVTQTPRYLIKTRGQQVTLSCSPISGHRSVSWYQQTPGQGLQFLFEYFSETQRNKGNFPGRFSGRQFSNSRSEMNVSTLELGDSALYLCASSLTASYYNEQFFGPGTRLTVL.